This T cell receptor beta chain was recorded in a study of molecular identifiers for immune sequencing clone quantification. In the study overall: RNA from 20,000 or 100,000 naive CD8 cells was split five ways in replicates, with four sequenced.

TCRdb re-called the PCR reads through MiXCR, storing one row per CDR3 protein. The sample contains more than 250,000 distinct CDR3 sequences, roughly a fifth of which appear only once. From approximately 20,000 to 1,000,000 sorted cells, naive CD8 libraries were generated with 10%, 30% or 50% RNA. This clonotype was found many times. Sequenced input: naive CD8+ T cells from blood, with Jurkat cell RNA spiked in. Noted subset: FACS-sorted CD8+CD4-CCR7+CD45RA+ naive T cells. This receptor was identified in a human donor in good health. Some libraries in this study had Jurkat cell RNA spiked in.

CDR3 protein: CAWSVQGGYGYTF. In DNA form, the CDR3 reads TGTGCCTGGAGTGTACAGGGTGGCTATGGCTACACCTTC. The chain is built from TRBV30 and TRBJ1-2, with D perhaps TRBD1 (6 bases). There are 13 residues in the CDR3. The V gene lost 0 bases and the J gene lost 4 bases, with 9 bases spanning the gap. The germline V gene has CDR1 GTSNPN and CDR2 SVGIG (reference sequence).